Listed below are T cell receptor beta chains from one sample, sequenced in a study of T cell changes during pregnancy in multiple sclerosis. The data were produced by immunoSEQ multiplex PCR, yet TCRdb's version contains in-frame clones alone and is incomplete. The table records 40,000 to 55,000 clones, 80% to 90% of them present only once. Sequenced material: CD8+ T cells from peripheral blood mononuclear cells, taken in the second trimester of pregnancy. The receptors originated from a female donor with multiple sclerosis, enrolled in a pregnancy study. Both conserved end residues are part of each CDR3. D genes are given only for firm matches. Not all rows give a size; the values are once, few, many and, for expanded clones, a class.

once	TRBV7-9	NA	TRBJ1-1	CASSPRDKNTEAFF
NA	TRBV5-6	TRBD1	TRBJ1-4	CASETGALGGEKLFF
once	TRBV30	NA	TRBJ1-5	CAWSSTSGNQPQHF
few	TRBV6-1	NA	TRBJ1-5	CAGGRDVEIQPQHF
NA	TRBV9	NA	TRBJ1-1	CASSVQGGNTEAFF
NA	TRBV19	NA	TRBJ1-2	CASSFLVQARDGYTF
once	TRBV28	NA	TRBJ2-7	CASSSVAGTYEQYF
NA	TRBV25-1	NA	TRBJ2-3	CASRPGYTDTQYF
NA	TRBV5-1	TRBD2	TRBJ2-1	CASTPTGGGGIGEFF
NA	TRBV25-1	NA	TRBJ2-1	CASSEPNTGLNEQFF
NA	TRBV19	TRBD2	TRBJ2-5	CASSIGTSGEYQETQYF
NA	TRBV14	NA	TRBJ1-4	CASSQDRGGDEKLFF
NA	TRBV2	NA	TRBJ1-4	CASSDTPGENEKLFF
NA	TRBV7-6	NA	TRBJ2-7	CASSSPGAGAGEQYF
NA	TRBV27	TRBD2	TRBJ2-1	CASMTGGRSHEQFF
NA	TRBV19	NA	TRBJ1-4	CASSLTGSDEKLFF
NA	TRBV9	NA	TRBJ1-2	CASSAGETLTF